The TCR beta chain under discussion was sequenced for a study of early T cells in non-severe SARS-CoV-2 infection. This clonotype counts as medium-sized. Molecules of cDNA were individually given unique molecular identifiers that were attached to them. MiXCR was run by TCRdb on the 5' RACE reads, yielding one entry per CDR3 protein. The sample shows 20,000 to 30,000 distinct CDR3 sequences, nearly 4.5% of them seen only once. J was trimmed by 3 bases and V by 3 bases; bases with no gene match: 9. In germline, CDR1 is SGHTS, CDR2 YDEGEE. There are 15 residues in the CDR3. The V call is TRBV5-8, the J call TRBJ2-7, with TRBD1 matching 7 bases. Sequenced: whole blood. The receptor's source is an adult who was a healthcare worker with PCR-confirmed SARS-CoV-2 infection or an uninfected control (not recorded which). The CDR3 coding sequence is TGTGCCAGCAGCTCGATCTGGACAGGCCTCTACGAGCAGTACTTC. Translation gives CASSSIWTGLYEQYF.